The 5 T cell receptor beta chains listed next were all sequenced from one sample in a study of T-cell memory formation after mild COVID-19 (dated by TCRdb to about 2021). Library construction relied on 5' RACE. Sequenced on an Illumina NovaSeq 6000. The public reads were quality trimmed at Q25 with fastp and then assembled into clones with MiXCR by TCRdb, keeping productive beta chains. Every entry covers one CDR3 protein and lists the most common genes and DNA from its rows. A total of 100,000 to 150,000 distinct CDR3 sequences appear in this sample, over 15% of them only once. 5% to 5.5% of the sample goes to the ten largest clones. Sequenced: PBMCs or a T cell subset sorted from them (not recorded which). These receptors all stem from a man between 18 and 29 years old who had mild COVID-19 (a few samples of this study predate the infection). The sample titles of this study are shuffled in the database, so cell type and time point are left out; the donor was told from shared clones.

This chain connects TRBV5-1 to TRBJ2-1; possible D gene TRBD1, 6 bases. The CDR3 loop spans 16 amino acids. V shed 4 bases and J shed 6 bases, with 20 bases lying between them. Germline V lookup: CDR1 SGHRS, CDR2 YFSETQ. CDR3 sequence: CASSNRAAGVGNEQFF. In DNA form, the CDR3 reads TGCGCCAGCAGCAACCGGGCGGCAGGGGTCGGCAATGAGCAGTTCTTC.

The CDR3 loop reads CASSYLGHNRWNTEAFF. The CDR3 DNA reads TGTGCCAGCAGTTACCTGGGACATAACCGTTGGAACACTGAAGCTTTCTTT. The V call is TRBV6-5, the J call TRBJ1-1, with a tentative D call TRBD1 (6 bases). Germline V gives CDR1 MNHEY, CDR2 SVGAGI. The CDR3 runs to 17 residues. V gave up 2 bases and J gave up 1 base, with 17 bases separating them.

The V gene is TRBV5-1, the J gene TRBJ2-1, with D perhaps matching TRBD1 or TRBD2 (6 bases each). Per germline, CDR1 SGHRS and CDR2 YFSETQ. This CDR3 contains 15 residues. Trimming pared 0 bases from V and 4 bases from J, leaving 11 bases between. CDR3 region: CASSLGQEGYNEQFF. For the CDR3, the DNA is TGCGCCAGCAGCTTGGGACAGGAGGGGTACAATGAGCAGTTCTTC.

This clonotype was detected a few times. V usage is TRBV20-1 and J usage is TRBJ2-7; D is perhaps TRBD1 (5 bases). Between the trimmed V and J ends, which lost 1 base and 2 bases, there was a span of 9 bases. The CDR3 is 13 amino acids. The germline V gene encodes CDR1 DFQATT and CDR2 SNEGSKA (reference sequence). The CDR3 protein is CSARAGLAYEQYF. The CDR3 DNA reads TGCAGTGCTAGAGCAGGGCTAGCCTACGAGCAGTACTTC.

This clonotype has a handful of counts. This CDR3 is CASSGLLAGEGDTQYF. The CDR3, as DNA: TGTGCCAGCAGCGGATTACTAGCGGGGGAAGGAGATACGCAGTATTTT. The genes are TRBV7-9 and TRBJ2-3; 11 nucleotides align to TRBD2. CDR1 SEHNR and CDR2 FQNEAQ come from the germline V gene (reference sequence). CDR3 length: 16 residues. Trimming took 5 bases from V and 5 from J; bases not matched to a gene: 9.